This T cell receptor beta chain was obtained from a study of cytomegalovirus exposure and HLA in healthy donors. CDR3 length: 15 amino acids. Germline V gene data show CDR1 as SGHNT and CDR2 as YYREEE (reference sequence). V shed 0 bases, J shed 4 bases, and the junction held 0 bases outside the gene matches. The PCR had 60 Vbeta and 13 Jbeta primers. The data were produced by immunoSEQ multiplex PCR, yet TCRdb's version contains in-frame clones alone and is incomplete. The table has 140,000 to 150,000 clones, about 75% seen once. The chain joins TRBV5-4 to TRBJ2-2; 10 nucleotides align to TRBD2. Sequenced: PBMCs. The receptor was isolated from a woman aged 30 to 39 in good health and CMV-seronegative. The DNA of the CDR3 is TGTGCCAGCAGCTTGGAGCGGGGGGGCACCGGGGAGCTGTTTTTT. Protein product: CASSLERGGTGELFF.